A selection of T cell receptor beta chains follows, all from one sample in a study of blood T cell repertoires in COVID-19. The method was immunoSEQ multiplex PCR; TCRdb's version includes in-frame clones alone and lacks a portion of them. The data show 300,000 to 400,000 clones, approximately 90% seen once. Material: peripheral blood. These receptors all come from a man aged 25 to 45 with COVID-19, enrolled during active disease. CDR3s include the opening cysteine and the closing phenylalanine or tryptophan. The order of the fields is CDR3 length, D gene, J gene, clone size, V gene, CDR3 DNA, CDR3 protein. A D gene is named only where the DNA matches it firmly. Clone size is shown for a subset of rows, as once, few, many or a class of expanded clone.

14 TRBD2 TRBJ2-1 once TRBV28 TGTGCCAGCCGTCGGGCGGGAGCTATCAATGAGCAGTTCTTC CASRRAGAINEQFF
13 - TRBJ1-4 once TRBV28 TGTGCCAGTTCTACCGGGACTACTGAAAAACTGTTTTTT CASSTGTTEKLFF
11 - TRBJ2-7 - TRBV7-9 TGTGCCAGCAGCCCTCTAAGCCAGCAGTACTTC CASSPLSQQYF
12 - TRBJ1-2 - TRBV12-3/TRBV12-4 TGTGCCAGCAGCACCGTCGAGGTTGGCTACACCTTC CASSTVEVGYTF
13 TRBD2 TRBJ2-3 - TRBV5-6 TGTGCCAGCAGCTTAGGGGAGGGGGATACGCAGTATTTT CASSLGEGDTQYF
14 TRBD2 TRBJ2-7 - TRBV2 TGTGCCAGCACGTATCCGGGGGGTCCAGACGAGCAGTACTTC CASTYPGGPDEQYF
16 - TRBJ1-2 - TRBV5-4 TGTGCCAGCAGCTCCCCCCGGGTCGGGACTAACTATGGCTACACCTTC CASSSPRVGTNYGYTF
16 TRBD1 TRBJ1-1 - TRBV7-3 TGTGCCAGCAGCCCTACAGGGGGCTCATTAGGCACTGAAGCTTTCTTT CASSPTGGSLGTEAFF
16 TRBD1 TRBJ2-1 - TRBV27 TGTGCCGGGTTAATGGCTCAGGGGGAAGGTTACAATGAGCAGTTCTTC CAGLMAQGEGYNEQFF
14 - TRBJ2-5 - TRBV21-1 TGTGCCAGCATTTCAGACTGGCCCCTCCAGACCCAGTACTTC CASISDWPLQTQYF
15 TRBD1 TRBJ2-7 - TRBV28 TGTGCCAGCAGTCCTTCAGGGGGCGCATTCAACGAGCAGTACTTC CASSPSGGAFNEQYF
16 - TRBJ2-1 - TRBV6-5 TGTGCCAGCAGTCACTCCCCGGGACAACCCTACAATGAGCAGTTCTTC CASSHSPGQPYNEQFF
15 - TRBJ1-1 many TRBV4-3 TGCGCCAGCAGCCAAGATCCCCAGGGTAACACTGAAGCTTTCTTT CASSQDPQGNTEAFF
19 - TRBJ1-6 - TRBV11-2 TGTGCCAGCAGCGGAGTGGATATTAAAAGGAGCTCCTATAATTCACCCCTCCACTTT CASSGVDIKRSSYNSPLHF
12 TRBD2 TRBJ2-5 few TRBV5-4 TGTGCCAGCGGGGGGGGGTTAGAGACCCAGTACTTC CASGGGLETQYF
16 - TRBJ2-1 few TRBV11-1 TGTGCCAGCAGCTTAGCAGTCGGGGTCTCCTACAATGAGCAGTTCTTC CASSLAVGVSYNEQFF
15 TRBD2 TRBJ2-3 - TRBV7-9 TGTGCCAGCAGCCTTCTAGCGGGAGGCGGTGATACGCAGTATTTT CASSLLAGGGDTQYF
15 - TRBJ1-5 few TRBV19 TGTGCCAGTAGCCACAGGGATTCGAGCAATCAGCCCCAGCATTTT CASSHRDSSNQPQHF
16 TRBD2 TRBJ2-5 - TRBV19 TGTGCCAGTAGTATAAAGACTAGCGGCAAGCAAGAGACCCAGTACTTC CASSIKTSGKQETQYF
14 TRBD1 TRBJ2-7 - TRBV6-5 TGTGCCAGCAGTATTCTGGGACAGGCCTACGAGCAGTACTTC CASSILGQAYEQYF
16 TRBD2 TRBJ2-2 - TRBV7-9 TGTGCCAGCAGCTTAGGCCTAGCGGTGAACACCGGGGAGCTGTTTTTT CASSLGLAVNTGELFF
17 - TRBJ1-3 - TRBV7-9 TGTGCCAGCAGCTTAGAAGCCGGACAGTACTCTGGAAACACCATATATTTT CASSLEAGQYSGNTIYF
17 - TRBJ2-3 - TRBV5-1 TGCGCCAGCAGCCGAATCGGCCGGGGGTCTAGCACAGATACGCAGTATTTT CASSRIGRGSSTDTQYF
14 TRBD2 TRBJ2-7 - TRBV5-1 TGCGCCAGCAGCTTGGGACTAGCGGACTACGAGCAGTACTTC CASSLGLADYEQYF
14 TRBD1 TRBJ2-3 few TRBV27 TGTGCCAGCAGTTTGGGACAGATCACAGATACGCAGTATTTT CASSLGQITDTQYF
15 TRBD1 TRBJ1-2 few TRBV19 TGTGCCTGCTCACCGGCCGGGACAGGGGACTATGGCTACACCTTC CACSPAGTGDYGYTF
14 - TRBJ2-4 - TRBV7-3 TGTGCCAGCAGCTACCCCAGGGCCAAAAACATTCAGTACTTC CASSYPRAKNIQYF
14 TRBD1 TRBJ1-4 - TRBV6-5 TGTGCCAGCAGTTCGACAGGGGGCGTAGAAAAACTGTTTTTT CASSSTGGVEKLFF
12 - TRBJ2-1 - TRBV27 TGTGCCAGCAAGAGCCCCTACAATGAGCAGTTCTTC CASKSPYNEQFF
13 - TRBJ1-5 - TRBV6-5 TGTGCCAGCAGTTACCAGGGGAATCAGCCCCAGCATTTT CASSYQGNQPQHF
15 TRBD1 TRBJ2-2 - TRBV25-1 TGTGCCAGCAGTGATTTGAGACAGGGAACCGGGGAGCTGTTTTTT CASSDLRQGTGELFF
16 - TRBJ2-3 - TRBV7-3 TGTGCCAGCAGCTTAACGGCAGGGGAAAGCACAGATACGCAGTATTTT CASSLTAGESTDTQYF
16 TRBD1 TRBJ1-5 - TRBV7-8 TGTGCCAGCAGCTTAGTACCGGGACAGGGCAATCAGCCCCAGCATTTT CASSLVPGQGNQPQHF
14 TRBD1 TRBJ1-2 - TRBV10-3 TGTGCCATCAGTGAGTCGGGACAGGGTAGGGGCTACACCTTC CAISESGQGRGYTF
16 TRBD2 TRBJ2-1 - TRBV5-4 TGTGCCAGCAGCCCCGGACTAGCGGGGGGGCCATGGGAGCAGTTCTTC CASSPGLAGGPWEQFF
17 TRBD2 TRBJ2-5 once TRBV3-1/TRBV3-2 TGTGCCAGCAGCCAAGTGGGTAGCGGGGGGGGAGAAGGGACCCAGTACTTC CASSQVGSGGGEGTQYF
15 - TRBJ2-2 once TRBV6-6 TGTGCCAGCAGAACCGGACTTTCCAACACCGGGGAGCTGTTTTTT CASRTGLSNTGELFF
13 - TRBJ2-5 - TRBV5-8 TGTGCCAGCAGCTTGGCAGGGCAGGGCCTCCTGTACTTC CASSLAGQGLLYF
15 TRBD2 TRBJ2-2 - TRBV3-1/TRBV3-2 TGTGCCAGCAGCCTGACTAGCTTGAACACCGGGGAGCTGTTTTTT CASSLTSLNTGELFF
17 - TRBJ1-2 once TRBV6-2/TRBV6-3 TGTGCCAGCAGCCCCGGTGCGCGGCGATTAGCTAACTATGGCTACACCTTC CASSPGARRLANYGYTF